Listed here are 22 T cell receptor beta chains from one sample, sequenced in a study of T cells expressing NK-cell markers. Each CDR3 protein gets one entry in TCRdb, which reprocessed the 5' RACE reads and gives no DNA. The sample table sets out 300,000 or so distinct CDR3 sequences. The sequencing input was blood T cells: a sorted CD56 or NKG2C T cell subset, CD4+ or CD8+ T cells, or bulk PBMC T cells (not recorded which). These receptors all stem from a woman aged 18 to 75 in good health.

J is TRBJ1-5 and V is TRBV6-1; TCRdb lists TRBD1, though no DNA is available to test this call. Germline CDR1 reads MNHNS; CDR2 reads SASEGT. The CDR3 contains 16 residues. The CDR3 protein is CASSQRPGQHNQPQHF.

V is TRBV24-1 and J is TRBJ2-3. Looked up from germline, CDR1 is KGHDR and CDR2 is SFDVKD. The CDR3 is 12 amino acids. CDR3 in amino acids: CATSDLRDTQYF.

V and J are TRBV28 and TRBJ2-1; checking the TCRdb D call of TRBD1 is not possible without DNA. Germline CDR1 reads MDHEN; CDR2 reads SYDVKM. The CDR3 contains 16 residues. CDR3 residues: CASSFQGAGLYNEQFF.

The V gene is TRBV12-3 or TRBV12-4, the J gene TRBJ1-5; TCRdb picks TRBD1, but there is no DNA to check that call. The CDR3 runs 12 residues. This CDR3 reads CASRQGIQPQHF.

This rearrangement joins TRBV10-3 to TRBJ2-7; with no DNA, the TCRdb D assignment of TRBD1 cannot be verified. Germline CDR1 and CDR2: ENHRY and SYGVKD. There are 15 residues in the CDR3. The chain's CDR3 is CAISEGGGVSYEQYF.

This chain links TRBV25-1 with TRBJ2-7; TCRdb designates TRBD2, a call that cannot be tested without DNA. The CDR3 runs to 15 residues. The V gene's germline CDR1 is MGHDK and CDR2 SYGVNS. The chain's CDR3 is CASSKGTSGRYEQYF.

V and J are TRBV11-3 and TRBJ2-1. This CDR3 contains 13 residues. Per germline, CDR1 SGHNT and CDR2 YENEEA. The CDR3 region is CASSLGDTNEQFF.

V is TRBV6-1 and J is TRBJ2-3; the TRBD2 assignment by TCRdb is unverifiable without DNA. This CDR3 is built from 18 residues. Germline CDR1 reads MNHNS; CDR2 reads SASEGT. CDR3 amino acids: CASSRTPRKRGVSDTQYF.

This chain uses TRBV10-2 with TRBJ2-3; TCRdb indicates TRBD2, and absent DNA this call remains unverified. Germline assignment: CDR1 WSHSY and CDR2 SAAADI. This CDR3 is 14 amino acids long. CDR3 loop: CASTLAGGGDTQYF.

The chain's CDR3 is CASSPIGQTYEQYF. The rearrangement joins TRBV18 to TRBJ2-7; without DNA, the TCRdb call of TRBD1 cannot be checked. Germline assignment: CDR1 KGHSH and CDR2 LQKENI. There are 14 residues in the CDR3.

This sequence joins TRBV4-3 and TRBJ2-5; absent DNA, TCRdb's TRBD1 call cannot be checked. CDR1 LGHNA and CDR2 YSLEER come from the germline V gene. The CDR3 is 16 amino acids. This CDR3 reads CASSQALTGGGETQYF.

This chain joins TRBV5-4 and TRBJ1-2; TCRdb reports TRBD1, a call that lacks DNA to check it against. This CDR3 has 15 amino acids. Germline CDR1 SGHNT, CDR2 YYREEE (reference sequence). CDR3 region: CASSLGAGTGDGYTF.

The chain couples TRBV12-3 or TRBV12-4 to TRBJ1-2. The CDR3 is made up of 13 amino acids. The CDR3 is CASSPRLIYGYTF.

The V gene is TRBV11-2, the J gene TRBJ2-3; TCRdb selects TRBD1, and the lack of DNA leaves this call unchecked. Germline V gene data show CDR1 as SGHAT and CDR2 as FQNNGV. The CDR3 sequence is 18 residues long. The CDR3 sequence is CASSPNRGLPRRLDTQYF.

The rearrangement links TRBV7-2 to TRBJ2-3; no DNA is available, so the TRBD2 call from TCRdb remains unchecked. This CDR3 region has 17 residues. From germline, CDR1 is SGHTA and CDR2 FQGNSA. The CDR3 loop is CASSLVVAGGPTDTQYF.

CDR3 residues: CASSLSLGGYTF. The V gene is TRBV5-1, the J gene TRBJ1-2. This CDR3 is 12 amino acids long. Germline V gene data show CDR1 as SGHRS and CDR2 as YFSETQ.

The chain joins TRBV12-3 or TRBV12-4 to TRBJ2-1; TCRdb returns TRBD2, unconfirmable since there is no DNA. CDR3 size: 16 residues. This CDR3 reads CASTPASGGSYNEQFF.

The CDR3 sequence: CSAREESRIQYF. The V gene is TRBV20-1, the J gene TRBJ2-4; TCRdb's D call of TRBD2 is untestable without DNA. Germline V gene sequence: CDR1 DFQATT, CDR2 SNEGSKA (reference sequence). The CDR3 is 12 amino acids.

The genes are TRBV20-1 and TRBJ2-1; absent DNA, TCRdb's TRBD2 call cannot be checked. This CDR3 is built from 17 residues. Per the germline V gene, CDR1 is DFQATT and CDR2 is SNEGSKA (reference sequence). CDR3 loop: CSAPAAGGHSSYNEQFF.

The rearrangement uses TRBV5-1 and TRBJ2-2; TCRdb reports TRBD2, a call that lacks DNA to check it against. Germline values: CDR1 SGHRS, CDR2 YFSETQ. This CDR3 spans 15 amino acids. This CDR3 reads CASSPTRGDHGELFF.

The chain carries TRBV6-5 and TRBJ1-1. CDR1 is MNHEY and CDR2 is SVGAGI in the germline V gene. The CDR3 is made up of 14 amino acids. The CDR3 sequence: CASSYRQPNTEAFF.

The chain joins TRBV20-1 to TRBJ2-1; lacking DNA, the TRBD1 call made by TCRdb goes unchecked. Germline values: CDR1 DFQATT, CDR2 SNEGSKA (reference sequence). The CDR3 runs to 17 residues. The CDR3 here is CSANQAALTGGRDEQFF.